The sequence of this TCR beta chain was determined in a study of graft-versus-host responses after intestinal transplantation. Across the whole study: Recipients received multivisceral, liver-intestinal, or isolated intestinal transplants. Following induction with anti-thymocyte globulin, all recipients were given tacrolimus and steroids for two to three years.

General study results and limits: Where graft-donor T cell macrochimerism was present, patients had high graft-versus-host to host-versus-graft clonal ratios in allografts. Analysis identified GvH clones in recipient marrow, with some appearing first in ileum or blood.

A note on this clone: The antigen remains unidentified.

The data were produced by immunoSEQ multiplex PCR, yet TCRdb's version contains in-frame clones alone and is incomplete. Here the sample spans over 80,000 clones, 85% to 95% being singletons. Sequencing used unstimulated CD8+ T cells sorted from spleen or lymph node cells, obtained before transplant. This receptor was identified in a human donor who was the organ donor for an intestinal transplant.

The CDR3 DNA reads as TGTGCCAGAAGCTCGAGGGACAGGGGTCGTTCCTATAATTCACCCCTCCACTTT. Its protein product is CARSSRDRGRSYNSPLHF. The chain links TRBV5-3 to TRBJ1-6, with TRBD1 matching over 10 bases. TRBV5-3 falls under the ORF class, with uncertain function. The CDR3 contains 18 residues. V dropped 3 bases and J dropped 1; count of bases not matched to a gene: 7.